These 30 T cell receptor beta chains came from one sample sequenced in a study of T cell responses to AZD1222 COVID-19 vaccine. Profiling relied on immunoSEQ multiplex PCR, and the TCRdb table lists in-frame clones only, not all of them. The sample records about 110,000 clones, about 86% being singletons. The starting material was peripheral blood, obtained on day 0 of AZD1222 vaccination. Receptors originate from an adult in good health.

The chain recombines TRBV6-7 with TRBJ1-5; D ambiguous. TRBV6-7 counts as an open reading frame of uncertain function. CDR3 length: 15 amino acids. V was trimmed by 0 bases and J by 5 bases, leaving 11 bases between them. CDR3 DNA sequence: TGTGCCAGCAGTTACTCCGTAGCAAGGGATCAGCCCCAGCATTTT. It specifies CASSYSVARDQPQHF.

V gene TRBV6-5 combines with J gene TRBJ2-7, with D perhaps TRBD1 (5 bases). Germline CDR1 is MNHEY and CDR2 is SVGAGI. V was cut by 10 bases and J by 2 bases, with 9 bases left in between. The CDR3 spans 11 residues. CDR3 sequence: CATLQAYEQYF. CDR3 nucleotides: TGTGCCACCCTACAGGCCTACGAGCAGTACTTC.

In this sample, this clone turned up once. The chain links TRBV7-2 to TRBJ2-2, with 7 bases fitting TRBD1. The CDR3 extends over 15 amino acids. In germline, CDR1 is SGHTA, CDR2 FQGNSA. V gave up 6 bases and J gave up 3 bases; unmatched junction bases: 7. CDR3 nucleotides: TGTGCCAGCAGGGCCACAGGGGACCACACCGGGGAGCTGTTTTTT. It codes for CASRATGDHTGELFF.

J is TRBJ1-2 and V is TRBV12-3 or TRBV12-4; D gene uncertain. The CDR3 covers 13 residues. The ends were cut back, 3 bases at V and 1 base at J, with 6 bases in the middle. The CDR3 bases are TGTGCCAGCAGTTTGTCCCGTAACTATGGCTACACCTTC. This encodes CASSLSRNYGYTF.

The chain recombines TRBV7-2 with TRBJ2-7; 7 bases align to TRBD2. Trimming removed 5 bases from V and 5 bases from J; junction bases left unmatched: 9. Germline CDR1 SGHTA, CDR2 FQGNSA. The length of the CDR3 is 14 residues. The CDR3 bases are TGTGCCAGCAGCCCGGGACTAATTTCCCACGAGCAGTACTTC. Translated: CASSPGLISHEQYF.

V is TRBV19 and J is TRBJ1-3; 10 nucleotides match TRBD1. CDR1 LNHDA and CDR2 SQIVND come from the germline V gene (reference sequence). The CDR3 has 16 amino acids. Losses at the gene ends were 3 bases for V and 2 bases for J; bases not matched to a gene: 4. CDR3 in amino acids: CASSMAGQGTGNTIYF. The CDR3 bases are TGTGCCAGTAGTATGGCGGGACAGGGGACTGGAAACACCATATATTTT.

The chain links TRBV9 to TRBJ1-1; no clear D gene. This CDR3 has 14 residues. V lost 4 bases and J lost 7, with 17 bases in between. Germline CDR1 and CDR2: SGDLS and YYNGEE. The CDR3 loop reads CASSPRTRTGEAFF. The CDR3 DNA sequence: TGTGCCAGCAGCCCTAGGACCCGAACGGGTGAAGCTTTCTTT.

V is TRBV28 and J is TRBJ2-5; 14 bases are a match to TRBD2. The CDR3 spans 16 residues. Germline CDR1 MDHEN, CDR2 SYDVKM. After removal of 6 bases from V and 4 bases from J, the junction contained 7 bases not matched to a gene. The CDR3 sequence: CASSPTSGRVRETQYF. The CDR3 bases are TGTGCCAGCAGCCCGACTAGCGGGAGGGTTCGAGAGACCCAGTACTTC.

The DNA for the CDR3 is TGTGCCAGCAACACAGGGAACACGATACGAGGCTACACCTTC. It codes for CASNTGNTIRGYTF. The gene calls are TRBV28 and TRBJ1-2, with D perhaps matching TRBD1 (6 bases). Germline CDR1 MDHEN, CDR2 SYDVKM. This CDR3 is built from 14 residues. The germline V and J ends were trimmed by 7 bases and 8 bases, with 20 bases remaining between them.

V is TRBV5-6 and J is TRBJ2-7; TRBD1 is a possible D gene (5 bases). Trimming stripped 0 bases from V and 4 bases from J, with 14 bases between. Germline assignment: CDR1 SGHDT and CDR2 YYEEEE. The CDR3 consists of 15 residues. The chain's CDR3 is CASSLAPGQGYEQYF. The CDR3 DNA reads as TGTGCCAGCAGCTTGGCCCCTGGCCAGGGATACGAGCAGTACTTC.

V usage is TRBV5-1 and J usage is TRBJ2-1; D uncertain. This CDR3 contains 12 residues. V was pared by 2 bases and J by 3 bases, with 3 bases between. CDR1 and CDR2 (germline): SGHRS, YFSETQ. The CDR3 reads CASSLNYNEQFF. Written as DNA, the CDR3 is TGCGCCAGCAGCTTAAACTACAATGAGCAGTTCTTC.

The rearrangement joins TRBV19 to TRBJ1-3, with unresolved D. Trimming took 5 bases from V and 0 from J, leaving 11 bases between them. The germline V gene has CDR1 LNHDA and CDR2 SQIVND (reference sequence). This CDR3 has 15 residues. Here the CDR3 DNA reads TGTGCCAGTAGTCTAAGCGTATCCTCTGGAAACACCATATATTTT. Protein sequence: CASSLSVSSGNTIYF.

The V gene is TRBV6-5, the J gene TRBJ1-2; 7 bases align to TRBD1. Germline lookup yields CDR1 MNHEY and CDR2 SVGAGI. The V and J ends lost 8 bases and 1 base, in that order; junction bases with no gene match: 4. The CDR3 covers 13 residues. This CDR3 is CASAGQNNYGYTF. The CDR3 bases are TGTGCCAGCGCGGGACAGAATAACTATGGCTACACCTTC.

CDR3 sequence: CAWGGQGAYNEQFF. CDR3 coding DNA: TGTGCCTGGGGAGGACAGGGGGCCTACAATGAGCAGTTCTTC. The chain recombines TRBV30 with TRBJ2-1; 10 nucleotides match TRBD1. Trimming removed 5 bases from V and 2 bases from J; junction bases left unmatched: 3. Germline loops: CDR1 GTSNPN, CDR2 SVGIG (reference sequence). The CDR3 runs 14 residues.

The chain carries TRBV6-4 and TRBJ2-7; the match to TRBD2 covers 8 bases. Germline values: CDR1 MRHNA, CDR2 SNTAGT. Trimming at V came to 4 bases and at J to 3 bases, leaving 8 bases not matched to a gene. The CDR3 runs to 15 residues. DNA of the CDR3: TGTGCCAGCAGTGTTTTTTCGGGAGGGGTCTACGAGCAGTACTTC. Translation gives CASSVFSGGVYEQYF.

The chain links TRBV28 to TRBJ2-1; D perhaps matches TRBD2 (6 bases). Germline CDR1 MDHEN, CDR2 SYDVKM. The CDR3 has 14 residues. V was pared by 5 bases and J by 6 bases, with 14 bases between. The CDR3 region is CASSLSGEVNEQFF. In nucleotides, the CDR3 is TGTGCCAGCAGTCTATCTGGGGAGGTCAATGAGCAGTTCTTC.

This chain joins TRBV28 and TRBJ1-3, with D uncertain. Per the germline V gene, CDR1 is MDHEN and CDR2 is SYDVKM. This CDR3 spans 15 amino acids. V lost 7 bases to trimming and J lost 0 bases, with 13 bases between them. The CDR3 loop is CASIGFPSSGNTIYF. DNA for the CDR3: TGTGCCAGCATTGGTTTTCCGAGCTCTGGAAACACCATATATTTT. The full variable domain, rest sourced from reference TRBV28 and TRBJ1-3, is DVKVTQSSRYLVKRTGEKVFLECVQDMDHENMFWYRQDPGLGLRLIYFSYDVKMKEKGDIPEGYSVSREKKERFSLILESASTNQTSMYLCASIGFPSSGNTIYFGEGSWLTVV.

This chain uses TRBV7-9 with TRBJ2-7; 9 bases match TRBD2. The CDR3 has 16 amino acids. Germline CDR1 SEHNR, CDR2 FQNEAQ (reference sequence). V trimming: 3 bases; J trimming: 4 bases; junction bases outside the gene matches: 10. Here the CDR3 DNA reads TGTGCCAGCAGCTTGGATAGAGCGGGAGGATTTTACGAGCAGTACTTC. Translated, it gives CASSLDRAGGFYEQYF. Filled out from reference TRBV7-9 and TRBJ2-7, the complete variable domain reads DTGVSQNPRHKITKRGQNVTFRCDPISEHNRLYWYRQTLGQGPEFLTYFQNEAQLEKSRLLSDRFSAERPKGSFSTLEIQRTEQGDSAMYLCASSLDRAGGFYEQYFGPGTRLTVT.

The table lists this clone with a few counts. This chain uses TRBV28 with TRBJ1-1; a possible D gene is TRBD1 (6 bases). This CDR3 spans 12 amino acids. V lost 5 bases to trimming and J lost 8 bases, with 12 bases between them. Germline-derived CDR1 and CDR2 are MDHEN and SYDVKM. In DNA, the CDR3 is TGTGCCAGCAGTCAAAATACAGGGGAAGCTTTCTTT. Translated, it gives CASSQNTGEAFF.

The CDR3 DNA reads TGTGCCAGCAGCCGGCTAGCGGGTAGCTCCTACGAGCAGTACTTC. It yields the protein CASSRLAGSSYEQYF. The rearrangement links TRBV7-6 to TRBJ2-7; 8 positions match TRBD2. The CDR3 length is 15 residues. CDR1 SGHVS and CDR2 FNYEAQ come from the germline V gene. With 5 bases clipped from V and 0 bases from J, the junction kept 6 bases outside the gene matches.

The V gene is TRBV7-9, the J gene TRBJ1-1; no clear D. The CDR3 contains 14 residues. Trimming removed 4 bases at V and 0 bases at J, with 9 bases between. Germline V CDR1 and CDR2: SEHNR, FQNEAQ (reference sequence). The CDR3 region is CASSSQAMNTEAFF. CDR3 bases: TGTGCCAGCAGCTCGCAAGCGATGAACACTGAAGCTTTCTTT. The variable domain in full, completed from reference TRBV7-9 and TRBJ1-1, reads DTGVSQNPRHKITKRGQNVTFRCDPISEHNRLYWYRQTLGQGPEFLTYFQNEAQLEKSRLLSDRFSAERPKGSFSTLEIQRTEQGDSAMYLCASSSQAMNTEAFFGQGTRLTVV.

The chain employs TRBV4-3 and TRBJ1-1; tentatively, D is TRBD1 (6 bases). There are 13 residues in the CDR3. CDR1 and CDR2 (germline): LGHNA, YSLEER. The V and J ends lost 1 base and 11 bases respectively, with 14 bases between them. The DNA for the CDR3 is TGCGCCAGCAGCCAAGCACCGAGGGGGGCCGCTTTCTTT. Protein sequence: CASSQAPRGAAFF.

The V and J genes are TRBV7-3 and TRBJ2-1, with TRBD2 identical over 9 bases. The CDR3 is made up of 15 amino acids. V dropped 5 bases and J dropped 0; count of bases not matched to a gene: 2. Germline lookup yields CDR1 SGHTA and CDR2 FQGTGA. CDR3 sequence (DNA): TGTGCCAGCAGCCAACTAGCGGGCTCCTACAATGAGCAGTTCTTC. The encoded protein is CASSQLAGSYNEQFF.

This chain uses TRBV11-3 with TRBJ2-7; no clear D gene. Trimming left V 0 bases short and J 1 base short, with 16 bases between. The CDR3 spans 17 residues. Germline CDR1 SGHNT, CDR2 YENEEA. The CDR3 is CASSLDTPRPSSYEQYF. CDR3 nucleotides: TGTGCCAGCAGCTTAGATACCCCCAGGCCGAGTTCCTACGAGCAGTACTTC.

The chain is built from TRBV6-2 or TRBV6-3 and TRBJ2-1; maybe TRBD2 (6 bases). The V and J ends lost 4 bases and 5 bases respectively, with 21 bases between them. This CDR3 has 17 amino acids. Germline values: CDR1 MNHEY, CDR2 SVGEGT. CDR3 bases: TGTGCCAGCAGTTCACCTAATTTTGGAGGGGAGGACAATGAGCAGTTCTTC. This translates into CASSSPNFGGEDNEQFF.

This chain connects TRBV5-1 to TRBJ2-5, with 7 bases aligning to TRBD1. The CDR3 consists of 14 residues. Trimming removed 2 bases from V and 0 bases from J; junction bases left unmatched: 1. CDR1 SGHRS and CDR2 YFSETQ come from the germline V gene. For the CDR3, the DNA is TGCGCCAGCAGCTTTCAGGGGGACCAAGAGACCCAGTACTTC. Translation gives CASSFQGDQETQYF. Full variable domain (rest looked up from reference TRBV5-1 and TRBJ2-5): KAGVTQTPRYLIKTRGQQVTLSCSPISGHRSVSWYQQTPGQGLQFLFEYFSETQRNKGNFPGRFSGRQFSNSRSEMNVSTLELGDSALYLCASSFQGDQETQYFGPGTRLLVL.

A few counts support this clone. Other DNA sequences in the sample encode the same CDR3. This chain links TRBV28 with TRBJ2-5; D not resolved. The CDR3 runs 10 residues. The germline V and J ends were trimmed by 2 bases and 5 bases, with 0 bases remaining between them. Germline CDR1 MDHEN, CDR2 SYDVKM. The CDR3 DNA reads TGTGCCAGCAGTTTAGAGACCCAGTACTTC. Protein: CASSLETQYF.

The chain has TRBV5-1 and TRBJ2-3; 8 nucleotides match TRBD1. The germline V gene encodes CDR1 SGHRS and CDR2 YFSETQ. V dropped 3 bases and J dropped 10; count of bases not matched to a gene: 4. The CDR3 sequence is 12 residues long. This CDR3 reads CASSSSQGAQYF. The CDR3 DNA reads as TGCGCCAGCAGCTCCTCACAGGGGGCGCAGTATTTT.

The chain couples TRBV6-5 to TRBJ2-1; 9 bases fit TRBD2. This CDR3 has 16 amino acids. Germline V gene lookup returns CDR1 MNHEY and CDR2 SVGAGI. J gave up 8 bases and V 0 bases, and 8 bases lay outside the gene matches. CDR3 region: CASSYSTLAGRDEQFF. The CDR3, as DNA: TGTGCCAGCAGTTACTCGACCCTAGCGGGAAGGGATGAGCAGTTCTTC.

This clone is categorized as medium-sized. The chain joins TRBV5-1 to TRBJ2-2; D possibly corresponds to TRBD1 (6 bases). Germline lookup yields CDR1 SGHRS and CDR2 YFSETQ. The CDR3 is 19 amino acids. Trimming shortened V by 1 base and J by 1 base, and 20 bases separated the two germline ends. This CDR3 is CASSLRPSNGGWNTGELFF. The CDR3 DNA sequence: TGCGCCAGCAGCTTGCGCCCTAGTAATGGGGGCTGGAACACCGGGGAGCTGTTTTTT.